This TCR beta chain was captured in a study of CD8+CD57+ T cells in acquired aplastic anemia (dated by TCRdb to the late 2010s). Background for the entire study: On average, sorted CD4+ and CD8+ cells yielded around 3.1 ug of extracted DNA, with a range of about 0.18 to 27.4 ug. For healthy donor samples, the average read count was around 10 million for CD4+ cells and 11 million to 14 million for CD8+ cells. Study-wide findings and limitations: Approximately 27 CD8+ CDR3 sequences were found in both patients and controls but appeared to be highly expressed in patients and within the immunodominant clones of the patients. No significant difference in CD8+ Simpson's diversity was found between patients and healthy controls (P=0.060).

TCR repertoires of sorted CD4+ and CD8+ blood T cells from severe aplastic anemia patients and healthy subjects were deep-sequenced in the study. Ficoll-Paque density gradient centrifugation was used to isolate peripheral blood mononuclear cells. Before DNA extraction, CD4+ and CD8+ T cells were sorted by FACS or by magnetic beads. Genomic DNA was used as template for profiling of TCR beta VDJ combinations and CDR3 sequences. An Illumina HiSeq 2000 was used for TCR repertoire sequencing. In the paper's pipeline: Repertoires were assessed using TRBV/TRBJ rearrangement plots, CDR3 size and DJ length profiles, and Simpson's diversity index. The most abundant DNA sequence in the deep sequencing data was defined as the immunodominant clone. CDR3 amino acid sequences were screened for sharing across subjects and were compared with published repertoires and the VDJdb database. The public reads were reanalyzed by TCRdb: fastp trimming at Q25, MiXCR alignment, in-frame beta chains only. Identical CDR3 protein sequences are pooled into one entry, listed with their most common genes and DNA. The V and J calls come from TCRdb's annotation, not from the publication. The sample data list some 210,000 distinct CDR3 sequences, and over 60% of these were observed just once. Approximately 30% of the sample belongs to the ten largest clones.

Trimming costs V 7 bases and J 8 bases, and their ends lie 9 bases apart. Per the germline V gene, SNHLY is the CDR1 and FYNNEI is the CDR2. From the cysteine up to the phenylalanine, the CDR3 has a length of 11 residues. Kept here is only the CDR3 DNA, which spans 33 bases and is read in frame from base 1. This clonotype was observed a single time. It has no known antigen specificity. Base qualities are not at hand, and no much larger clone is one base apart. Evidence from a single read is weak. The TCR comes from a human donor in good health. Sequences were obtained from sorted CD4+, CD8+, or CD8+CD57+ T cells (not recorded which) from PBMCs. The chain is encoded by TRBV2 joined to TRBJ2-1; no D segment can be confidently identified. At the DNA level, the sequence is TGTGCCAGCATGATTCTGGATGAGCAGTTCTTC. Its protein product is CASMILDEQFF.